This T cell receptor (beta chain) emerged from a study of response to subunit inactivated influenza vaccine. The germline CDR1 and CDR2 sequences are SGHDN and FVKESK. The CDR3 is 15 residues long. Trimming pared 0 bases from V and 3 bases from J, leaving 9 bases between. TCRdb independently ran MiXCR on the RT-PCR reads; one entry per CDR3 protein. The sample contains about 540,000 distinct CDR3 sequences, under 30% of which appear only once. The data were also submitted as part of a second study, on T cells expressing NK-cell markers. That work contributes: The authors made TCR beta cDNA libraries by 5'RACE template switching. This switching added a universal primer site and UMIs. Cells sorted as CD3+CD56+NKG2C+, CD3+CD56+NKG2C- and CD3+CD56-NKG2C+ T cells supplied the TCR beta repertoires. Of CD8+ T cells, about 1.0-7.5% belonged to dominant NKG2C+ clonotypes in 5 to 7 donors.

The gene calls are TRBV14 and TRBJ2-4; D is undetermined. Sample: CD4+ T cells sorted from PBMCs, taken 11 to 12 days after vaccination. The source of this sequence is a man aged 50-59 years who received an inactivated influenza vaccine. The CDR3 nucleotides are TGTGCCAGCAGCCAAGAACGCGGAGTCAAAAACATTCAGTACTTC. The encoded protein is CASSQERGVKNIQYF.